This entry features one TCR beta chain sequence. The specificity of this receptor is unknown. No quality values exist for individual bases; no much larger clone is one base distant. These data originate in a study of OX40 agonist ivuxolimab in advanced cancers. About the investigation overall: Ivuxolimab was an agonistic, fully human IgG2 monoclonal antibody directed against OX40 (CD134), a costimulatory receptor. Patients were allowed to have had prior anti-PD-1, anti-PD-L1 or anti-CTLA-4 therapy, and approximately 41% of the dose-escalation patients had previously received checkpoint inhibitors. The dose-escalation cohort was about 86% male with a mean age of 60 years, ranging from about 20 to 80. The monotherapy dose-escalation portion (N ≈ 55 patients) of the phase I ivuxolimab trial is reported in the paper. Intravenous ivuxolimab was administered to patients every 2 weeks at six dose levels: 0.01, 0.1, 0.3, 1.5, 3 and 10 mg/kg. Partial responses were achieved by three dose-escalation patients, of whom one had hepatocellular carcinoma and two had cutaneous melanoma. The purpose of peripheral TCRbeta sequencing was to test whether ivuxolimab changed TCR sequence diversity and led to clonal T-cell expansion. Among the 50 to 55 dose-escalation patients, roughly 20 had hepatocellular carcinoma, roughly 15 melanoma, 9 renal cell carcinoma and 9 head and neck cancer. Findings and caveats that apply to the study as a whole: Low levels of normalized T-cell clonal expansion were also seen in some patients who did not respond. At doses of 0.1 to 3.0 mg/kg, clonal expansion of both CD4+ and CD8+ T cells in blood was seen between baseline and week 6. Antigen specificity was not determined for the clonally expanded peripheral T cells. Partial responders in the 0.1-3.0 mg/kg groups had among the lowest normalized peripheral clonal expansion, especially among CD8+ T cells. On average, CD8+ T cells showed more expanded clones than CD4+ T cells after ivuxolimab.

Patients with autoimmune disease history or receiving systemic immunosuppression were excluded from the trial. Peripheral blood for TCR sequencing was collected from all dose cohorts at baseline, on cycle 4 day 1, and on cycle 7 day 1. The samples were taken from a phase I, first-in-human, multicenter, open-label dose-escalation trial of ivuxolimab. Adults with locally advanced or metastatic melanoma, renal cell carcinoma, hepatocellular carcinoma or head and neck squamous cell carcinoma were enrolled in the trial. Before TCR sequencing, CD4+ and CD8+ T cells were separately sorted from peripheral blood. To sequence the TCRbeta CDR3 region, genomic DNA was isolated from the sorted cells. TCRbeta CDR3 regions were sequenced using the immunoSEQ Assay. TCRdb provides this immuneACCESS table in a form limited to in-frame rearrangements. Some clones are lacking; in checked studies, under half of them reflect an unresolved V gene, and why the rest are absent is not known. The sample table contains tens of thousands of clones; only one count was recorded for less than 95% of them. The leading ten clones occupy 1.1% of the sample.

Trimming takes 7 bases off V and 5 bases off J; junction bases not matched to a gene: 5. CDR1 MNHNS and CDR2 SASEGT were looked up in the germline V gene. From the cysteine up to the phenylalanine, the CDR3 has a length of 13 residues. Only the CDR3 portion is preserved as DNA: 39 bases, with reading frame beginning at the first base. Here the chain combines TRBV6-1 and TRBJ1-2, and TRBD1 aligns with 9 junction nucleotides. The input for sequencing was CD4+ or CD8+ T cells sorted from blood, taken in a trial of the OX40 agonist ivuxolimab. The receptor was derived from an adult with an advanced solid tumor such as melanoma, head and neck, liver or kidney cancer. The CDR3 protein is CASTRQGGYGYTF. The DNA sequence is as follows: TGTGCCAGCACCAGACAGGGGGGTTATGGCTACACCTTC.